This T cell receptor (beta chain) was identified in a study of T-cell reconstitution after alpha-beta-depleted transplantation in children. This clonotype was counted at least ten times. Germline V gene lookup returns CDR1 SGHTA and CDR2 FQGNSA. The CDR3 runs 15 residues. V gave up 3 bases and J gave up 5 bases; unmatched junction bases: 5. For TCRbeta, the library was prepared with unique molecular identifiers. A single record per CDR3 protein comes from TCRdb applying MiXCR to the PCR reads. The table lists 240,000 or so distinct CDR3 sequences, about 11% of them singletons. The TCR was taken from a human donor who donated a stem cell graft to a child with acute lymphoblastic leukemia. The gene calls are TRBV7-2 and TRBJ1-5; 9 bases match TRBD1. This specimen consisted of PBMCs from the stem cell graft donor, obtained from the stem cell graft. CDR3 sequence (DNA): TGTGCCAGCAGCTTCCGGGACAGGGCTGATCAGCCCCAGCATTTT. Translation gives CASSFRDRADQPQHF. The full variable domain, rest sourced from reference TRBV7-2 and TRBJ1-5, is GAGVSQSPSNKVTEKGKDVELRCDPISGHTALYWYRQSLGQGLEFLIYFQGNSAPDKSGLPSDRFSAERTGGSVSTLTIQRTQQEDSAVYLCASSFRDRADQPQHFGDGTRLSIL.